This T cell receptor (beta chain) came from a study of OX40 agonist ivuxolimab in advanced cancers. The overall study: With ivuxolimab, an agonistic anti-OX40 (CD134) antibody, patients were treated. Study results and caveats: Researchers did not establish what antigens the expanded peripheral T cells target. Relative to CD4+ cells, CD8+ T cells on average had more expanded clones.

Some clones are missing from TCRdb's copy, which holds only in-frame ones; the method was immunoSEQ multiplex PCR. The sample holds more than 45,000 clones, approximately 90% seen once. This CDR3 is 16 amino acids long. CDR1 and CDR2 (germline): SGHKS, YYEKEE (reference sequence). Germline trimming cut 4 bases from V and 2 bases from J; bases unmatched to any gene: 4. Points on this clone: The antigen remains unidentified.

The TCR sequence derives from an adult with an advanced solid tumor such as melanoma, head and neck, liver or kidney cancer. This specimen consisted of CD4+ or CD8+ T cells sorted from blood, obtained in a trial of the OX40 agonist ivuxolimab. This chain joins TRBV5-5 and TRBJ2-5, with 14 nucleotides matching TRBD2. The CDR3 bases are TGTGCCAGCAGCCGGACTAGCGGGAGGCTACAAGAGACCCAGTACTTC. Encoded protein: CASSRTSGRLQETQYF.